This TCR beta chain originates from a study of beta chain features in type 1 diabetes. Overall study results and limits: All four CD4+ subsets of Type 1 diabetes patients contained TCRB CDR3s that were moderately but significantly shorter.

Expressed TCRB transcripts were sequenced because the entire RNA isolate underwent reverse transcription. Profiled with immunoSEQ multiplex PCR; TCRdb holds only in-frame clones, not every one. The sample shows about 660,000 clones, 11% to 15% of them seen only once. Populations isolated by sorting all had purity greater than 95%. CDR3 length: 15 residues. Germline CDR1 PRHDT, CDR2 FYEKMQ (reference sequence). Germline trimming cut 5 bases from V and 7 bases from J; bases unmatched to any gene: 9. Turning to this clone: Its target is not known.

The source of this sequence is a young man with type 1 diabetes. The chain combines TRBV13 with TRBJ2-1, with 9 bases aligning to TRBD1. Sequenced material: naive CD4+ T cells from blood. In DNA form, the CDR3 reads TGTGCCAGCAGCCCTCGGGCCGGGACAGGGAATGAGCAGTTCTTC. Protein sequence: CASSPRAGTGNEQFF.